A selection of T cell receptor beta chains follows, all from one sample in a study of blood T cells in healthy people across ages. TCRdb independently ran MiXCR on the 5' RACE reads; one entry per CDR3 protein. This table holds 550,000 to 650,000 distinct CDR3 sequences, around 31% found once. Sequencing was carried out using blood. The receptors shown here come from a woman of 80 years or more in good health. CDR3s include the opening cysteine and the closing phenylalanine or tryptophan. D genes are given only for firm matches. Expanded clones get a size class; other rows say once, few or many, or leave the size out.

v_call	d_call	clone_size	j_call	cdr3_aa	cdr3_nt
TRBV21-1	.	few	TRBJ2-1	CASSVSWGVFYEQFF	TGTGCCAGCAGCGTCAGCTGGGGGGTCTTCTATGAGCAGTTCTTC
TRBV5-1	.	many	TRBJ2-3	CASRKGDRTDTQYF	TGCGCCAGCAGAAAGGGGGACCGCACAGATACGCAGTATTTT
TRBV5-1	.	many	TRBJ2-3	CASTLGGSLTDTQYF	TGCGCCAGCACCCTGGGGGGCAGCCTCACAGATACGCAGTATTTT
TRBV19	.	few	TRBJ1-5	CASKGTYSNQPQHF	TGTGCCAGTAAGGGGACCTATAGCAATCAGCCCCAGCATTTT
TRBV5-6	.	.	TRBJ2-5	CASSPDFDGQETQYF	TGTGCCAGCAGCCCCGATTTTGATGGACAAGAGACCCAGTACTTC
TRBV6-5	TRBD1	once	TRBJ2-7	CASTGQGASREQYF	TGTGCCAGCACCGGACAGGGGGCGTCTCGCGAGCAGTACTTC
TRBV4-1	.	few	TRBJ2-1	CASSFRHSSSYNEQFF	TGCGCCAGCAGCTTTCGACACTCGAGCTCCTACAATGAGCAGTTCTTC
TRBV7-2	.	.	TRBJ2-6	CASSLWGAGANVLTF	TGTGCCAGCAGCTTATGGGGGGCTGGGGCCAACGTCCTGACTTTC
TRBV20-1	.	many	TRBJ1-2	CSASEANYGYTF	TGCAGTGCTAGTGAGGCTAACTATGGCTACACCTTC
TRBV29-1	.	.	TRBJ1-1	CSFWDTGNTEAFF	TGCAGCTTTTGGGACACCGGGAACACTGAAGCTTTCTTT
TRBV20-1	TRBD1	.	TRBJ2-5	CSARIPGQGQETQYF	TGCAGTGCTCGTATTCCGGGACAGGGACAAGAGACCCAGTACTTC
TRBV7-3	.	many	TRBJ2-1	CASSPQFPGSYNEQFF	TGTGCCAGCAGCCCCCAATTTCCTGGCTCCTACAATGAGCAGTTCTTC
TRBV4-2	.	many	TRBJ1-1	CASRQGLGHNTEAFF	TGTGCCAGCAGACAAGGTCTAGGCCATAACACTGAAGCTTTCTTT